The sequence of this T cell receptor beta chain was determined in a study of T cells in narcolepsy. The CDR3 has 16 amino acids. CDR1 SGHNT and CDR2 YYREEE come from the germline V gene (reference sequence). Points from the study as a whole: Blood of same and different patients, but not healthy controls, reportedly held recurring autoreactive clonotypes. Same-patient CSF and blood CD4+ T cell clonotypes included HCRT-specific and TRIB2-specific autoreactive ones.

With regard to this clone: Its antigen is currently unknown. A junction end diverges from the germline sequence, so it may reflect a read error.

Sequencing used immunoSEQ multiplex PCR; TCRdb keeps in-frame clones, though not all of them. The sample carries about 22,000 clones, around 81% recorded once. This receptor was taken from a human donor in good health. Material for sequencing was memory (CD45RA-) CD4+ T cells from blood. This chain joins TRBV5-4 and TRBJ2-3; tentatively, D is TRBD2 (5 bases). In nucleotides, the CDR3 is TGCGCCAGCAGCCAAGGGCACCGCGGAGGAAGAGATACGCAGTATTTT. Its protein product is CASSQGHRGGRDTQYF.